These T cell receptor beta chains were read from a single sample in a study of T-cell reconstitution after alpha-beta-depleted transplantation in children. TCRdb re-derived calls from the PCR reads in MiXCR, one entry per CDR3 protein. The profile shows about 290,000 distinct CDR3 sequences, around 9.1% of them singletons. The sample was PBMCs, taken before TCRalphabeta/CD19-depleted stem cell transplant. The receptors stem from a boy younger than two with acute myeloid leukemia, due to receive a stem cell transplant. CDR3s include the opening cysteine and the closing phenylalanine or tryptophan. D genes are given only for firm matches. Rows may omit the clone size; those that give it use once, few, many or a size class.

v_gene,abundance,j_gene,d_gene,CDR3nt,CDR3aa
TRBV6-2/TRBV6-3,few,TRBJ1-3,NA,TGTGCCAGCAGCCGGGGGCAGAATGGAAACACCATATATTTT,CASSRGQNGNTIYF
TRBV10-3,many,TRBJ1-1,NA,TGTGCCATCAGTGAGGGGGCTGGAGCTGAAGCTTTCTTT,CAISEGAGAEAFF
TRBV4-3,many,TRBJ2-3,NA,TGCGCCAGCAGCCAAGGAGTCAGGGCAGGTTCGACGCAGTATTTT,CASSQGVRAGSTQYF
TRBV10-3,many,TRBJ1-1,NA,TGTGCCATCAGTGGTCCGAACACTGAAGCTTTCTTT,CAISGPNTEAFF
TRBV3-1,many,TRBJ2-3,NA,TGTGCCAGCAGCCAAGATCAACAGGGAGGCACAGATACGCAGTATTTT,CASSQDQQGGTDTQYF
TRBV20-1,many,TRBJ2-7,NA,TGCAGTGCTACATACCCTCAGTCGGACTCCTACGAGCAGTACTTC,CSATYPQSDSYEQYF
TRBV5-1,many,TRBJ2-7,TRBD1,TGCGCCAGCAGCTTCTCCGGGACAGGGGGCTACGAGCAGTACTTC,CASSFSGTGGYEQYF
TRBV10-3,many,TRBJ2-1,TRBD1,TGTGCCATACGACAGGGAGAAAATGAGCAGTTCTTC,CAIRQGENEQFF
TRBV14,few,TRBJ2-2,NA,TGTGCCAGCAGAGGTGGAGGGGTGACCGGGGAGCTGTTTTTT,CASRGGGVTGELFF
TRBV7-2,many,TRBJ2-1,NA,TGTGCCAGCAGCTTAGATATCCGGGCAGTACAGTTCTTC,CASSLDIRAVQFF
TRBV9,few,TRBJ2-5,NA,TGTGCCAGCAGCTTTCGGACTCAAATCCAAGAGACCCAGTACTTC,CASSFRTQIQETQYF
TRBV28,many,TRBJ2-1,NA,TGTGCCAGCAGTTTAGGCACTCCTTCCTACAATGAGCAGTTCTTC,CASSLGTPSYNEQFF
TRBV4-2,many,TRBJ2-7,NA,TGTGCCAGCAGCCAAGATGCGCGTGCCCCCTACGAGCAGTACTTC,CASSQDARAPYEQYF
TRBV19,NA,TRBJ1-1,NA,TGTGCCAGTAGTATAGCTGGCAGGGGGAACACTGAAGCTTTCTTT,CASSIAGRGNTEAFF